This note documents a single T cell receptor beta chain sequence. Its target is not known. The study ran its PCR with 60 Vbeta and 13 Jbeta primers. Libraries were prepared by immunoSEQ multiplex PCR; TCRdb keeps only in-frame clonotypes and omits some of them. Here the sample spans 100,000 or so clones, around 73% being singletons. CDR1 LGHNA and CDR2 YSLEER come from the germline V gene. The CDR3 is 14 residues long. The V gene lost 0 bases and the J gene lost 1 base, with 6 bases spanning the gap. The data stem from a study of cytomegalovirus exposure and HLA in healthy donors. General study results and limits: Other equally common chains were less clonally expanded than HLA-associated TCR beta chains, a later analysis showed.

The sample taken for sequencing was PBMCs. The V gene is TRBV4-3, the J gene TRBJ1-1; D is unclear. This TCR derives from a man between 40 and 49 years old in good health and CMV-seronegative. The CDR3 bases are TGCGCCAGCAGCCAAGATGTATGGAACACTGAAGCTTTCTTT. It is translated as CASSQDVWNTEAFF.